These 9 T cell receptor beta chains came from one sample sequenced in a study of cytomegalovirus exposure and HLA in healthy donors. In the PCR, 60 Vbeta and 13 Jbeta primers were used. TCRdb keeps only in-frame clones here, not all; method: immunoSEQ multiplex PCR. This table has some 170,000 clones, more than 60% appearing once. Sequencing input: PBMCs. These receptors all come from a human donor in good health.

The chain is built from TRBV7-2 and TRBJ2-7; D is unclear. The CDR3 sequence is 16 residues long. The germline V gene has CDR1 SGHTA and CDR2 FQGNSA. V shed 4 bases and J shed 3 bases, with 19 bases lying between them. The CDR3: CASSSQIRYPDYEQYF. CDR3 sequence (DNA): TGTGCCAGCAGCTCCCAGATCAGGTACCCGGACTACGAGCAGTACTTC.

The rearrangement uses TRBV30 and TRBJ2-2, with a possible D match to TRBD2 (6 bases). The germline gives CDR1 GTSNPN, CDR2 SVGIG (reference sequence). The CDR3 runs 13 residues. V was trimmed by 1 base and J by 6 bases, leaving 9 bases between them. CDR3 bases: TGTGCCTGGAGTGGTCGACTAGCCGGGGAGCTGTTTTTT. This translates into CAWSGRLAGELFF.

The rearrangement links TRBV5-1 to TRBJ2-6, with 11 bases identical to TRBD1. Germline CDR1 and CDR2: SGHRS and YFSETQ. J was trimmed by 3 bases and V by 2 bases; bases with no gene match: 4. This CDR3 region has 17 residues. This CDR3 is CASSLRTGGRGANVLTF. The CDR3 bases are TGCGCCAGCAGCTTAAGGACAGGGGGCCGTGGGGCCAACGTCCTGACTTTC.

This clone was counted between two and nine times. This chain links TRBV7-9 with TRBJ1-2; D ambiguous. V lost 7 bases to trimming and J lost 3 bases, with 9 bases between them. Germline CDR1 SEHNR, CDR2 FQNEAQ (reference sequence). The CDR3 is 12 amino acids. CDR3 nucleotide sequence: TGTGCCAGCAACGAGGGTTACTATGGCTACACCTTC. This gives the protein CASNEGYYGYTF. The full variable domain, with the rest looked up from reference TRBV7-9 and TRBJ1-2, is DTGVSQNPRHKITKRGQNVTFRCDPISEHNRLYWYRQTLGQGPEFLTYFQNEAQLEKSRLLSDRFSAERPKGSFSTLEIQRTEQGDSAMYLCASNEGYYGYTFGSGTRLTVV.

The chain employs TRBV14 and TRBJ2-1; D ambiguous. This CDR3 is 13 amino acids long. Trimming pared 0 bases from V and 4 bases from J, leaving 4 bases between. The germline V gene has CDR1 SGHDN and CDR2 FVKESK. The CDR3 loop reads CASSQDLYNEQFF. DNA of the CDR3: TGTGCCAGCAGCCAAGATTTATACAATGAGCAGTTCTTC.

The chain links TRBV5-1 to TRBJ2-5; unclear D gene. The CDR3 length is 14 residues. Germline V CDR1 and CDR2: SGHRS, YFSETQ. Trimming removed 4 bases at V and 2 bases at J, with 12 bases between. The CDR3 DNA follows: TGCGCCAGCAGCCCGGGTACTGTACAAGAGACCCAGTACTTC. This gives the protein CASSPGTVQETQYF.

The chain combines TRBV6-6 with TRBJ2-2, with TRBD2 identical over 8 bases. Germline values: CDR1 MNHNY, CDR2 SVGAGI (reference sequence). The ends lost 7 bases at V and 2 bases at J; junction bases unmatched: 6. The CDR3 contains 15 residues. CDR3 nucleotides: TGTGCCAGCAACTCGGGGGGGCCAAACACCGGGGAGCTGTTTTTT. Protein sequence: CASNSGGPNTGELFF.

This clone was counted a single time. The V gene is TRBV6-5, the J gene TRBJ2-5, with 7 positions matching TRBD2. The J call may be incorrect, as the DNA end agrees better with TRBJ2-7. The CDR3 has 15 amino acids. CDR1 and CDR2 from the germline V gene are MNHEY and SVGAGI. The CDR3 sequence is CASSYGRGLSYEQYF. The CDR3 nucleotides read TGTGCCAGCAGTTACGGAAGGGGACTAAGCTACGAGCAGTACTTC.

This rearrangement joins TRBV7-9 to TRBJ1-3; 7 bases agree with TRBD1. The CDR3 sequence is 16 residues long. Germline CDR1 and CDR2: SEHNR and FQNEAQ (reference sequence). V lost 3 bases to trimming and J lost 0 bases; unmatched junction nucleotides: 5. CDR3 sequence (DNA): TGTGCCAGCAGCTTGGGGGGACAGATCTCTGGAAACACCATATATTTT. Translating it yields CASSLGGQISGNTIYF.